This T cell receptor beta chain was obtained from a study of OX40 agonist ivuxolimab in advanced cancers. Study-level information: Given to patients was ivuxolimab, an agonistic anti-OX40 (CD134) antibody. Intravenous ivuxolimab at 0.01 to 10 mg/kg was given to patients every 2 weeks. Three dose-escalation patients had partial responses: one with hepatocellular carcinoma and two with cutaneous melanoma. Study-level points and caveats: Both blood CD4+ and CD8+ T cells showed clonal growth by week 6 at 0.1 to 3.0 mg/kg.

The protocol was immunoSEQ multiplex PCR, while the TCRdb copy is restricted to in-frame clones and leaves out a portion. The sample shows around 31,000 clones, approximately 88% of them seen only once. Note on this clone: Its target is not known.

The CDR3 length is 16 residues. Germline V gene sequence: CDR1 SGHDT, CDR2 YYEEEE. V lost 0 bases and J lost 0, with 10 bases in between. Sequencing used CD4+ or CD8+ T cells sorted from blood, obtained in a trial of the OX40 agonist ivuxolimab. The source of this sequence is an adult with an advanced solid tumor such as melanoma, head and neck, liver or kidney cancer. The rearrangement joins TRBV5-6 to TRBJ2-4; D possibly corresponds to TRBD1 (5 bases). The CDR3 DNA sequence: TGTGCCAGCAGCTTGGAGGGGTGGGTAGCCAAAAACATTCAGTACTTC. This gives the protein CASSLEGWVAKNIQYF.